This TCR beta chain was observed in a study of blood T cell repertoires in COVID-19. The germline V gene encodes CDR1 SGHVS and CDR2 FQNEAQ. This CDR3 spans 13 amino acids. Trimming stripped 7 bases from V and 12 bases from J, with 22 bases between. Study processing details: Reference gene primer amplification yielded estimated nucleated cell counts. Repertoires were generated with immunoSEQ multiplex PCR, while TCRdb's copy carries only in-frame clones and drops some. V and J calls and clone size are copied from that table; D and trimming were computed from the DNA. The sample records approximately 110,000 clones, roughly 80% being singletons.

Sequencing was performed on peripheral blood. The receptor comes from a human donor in a cohort sampled during active or convalescent COVID-19. The rearrangement uses TRBV7-8 and TRBJ2-7; D call uncertain. The CDR3 DNA reads as TGTGCCAGCACCCCTTTCGACGCCACAGCCCCGTACTTC. This codes for CASTPFDATAPYF.